Listed below are T cell receptor beta chains from one sample, sequenced in a study of cytomegalovirus exposure and HLA in healthy donors. The protocol was immunoSEQ multiplex PCR, while the TCRdb copy is restricted to in-frame clones and leaves out a portion. Of some 200,000 clones listed, 70% to 80% are singletons. Sequences were obtained from PBMCs. The receptors shown here come from a girl aged 5 to 17 in good health and CMV-seropositive. Each CDR3 is given with its conserved first and last residue. A D gene is named only where the DNA matches it firmly. Not every row has a clone size; where given, it reads once, few, many or a size class.

d_gene	v_gene	abundance	j_gene	CDR3aa	CDR3nt
-	TRBV5-6	-	TRBJ2-3	CASSLVGRDTDTQYF	TGTGCCAGCAGCTTGGTCGGCAGGGATACAGATACGCAGTATTTT
TRBD1	TRBV5-1	-	TRBJ2-7	CASSLPTGGSSYEQYF	TGCGCCAGCAGCCTGCCCACAGGGGGGAGCTCCTACGAGCAGTACTTC
-	TRBV12-2	few	TRBJ2-7	CASPLNGGWNEQYF	TGTGCAAGTCCCCTCAACGGGGGTTGGAACGAGCAGTACTTC
-	TRBV9	-	TRBJ2-4	CASSGDPNGANIQYF	TGTGCCAGCAGCGGCGACCCCAATGGGGCAAACATTCAGTACTTC
TRBD2	TRBV9	-	TRBJ2-2	CASSPQRGGSTGELFF	TGTGCCAGCAGCCCCCAACGGGGGGGGAGCACCGGGGAGCTGTTTTTT
TRBD1	TRBV6-5	-	TRBJ1-1	CASSSGGYTEAFF	TGTGCCAGCAGTTCAGGGGGCTACACTGAAGCTTTCTTT
TRBD2	TRBV10-1	-	TRBJ2-1	CASSATSGGLYNEQFF	TGCGCCAGCAGTGCGACTAGCGGGGGCCTATACAATGAGCAGTTCTTC
TRBD1	TRBV19	-	TRBJ1-2	CASSPQTGGDYGYTF	TGTGCCAGTAGTCCCCAGACAGGGGGCGACTATGGCTACACCTTC
TRBD2	TRBV4-3	-	TRBJ2-3	CASSQDLGLAGGPEYF	TGCGCCAGCAGCCAAGATCTTGGGCTAGCGGGGGGGCCAGAGTATTTT
-	TRBV27	-	TRBJ2-1	CASRIPRGHYNEQFF	TGTGCCAGCAGGATACCTAGGGGACACTACAATGAGCAGTTCTTC
-	TRBV21-1	-	TRBJ1-6	CASSSRDGGSSYNSPLHF	TGTGCCAGCAGCTCACGGGACGGCGGGAGCTCCTATAATTCACCCCTCCACTTT
TRBD1	TRBV28	-	TRBJ1-2	CASSQGTYGYTF	TGTGCCAGCTCACAGGGGACCTATGGCTACACCTTC
-	TRBV7-9	-	TRBJ2-7	CASSDHTGKPYEQYF	TGTGCCAGCAGCGACCATACAGGGAAACCCTACGAGCAGTACTTC
-	TRBV5-6	-	TRBJ1-2	CASSFGIYGYTF	TGTGCCAGCAGCTTCGGGATCTATGGCTACACCTTC
-	TRBV29-1	-	TRBJ2-7	CSVGGGQRSSYEQYF	TGCAGCGTCGGGGGGGGACAGAGAAGCTCCTACGAGCAGTACTTC
TRBD1	TRBV11-2	-	TRBJ1-1	CASSSDRGTEAFF	TGTGCCAGCAGCTCTGACAGGGGGACTGAAGCTTTCTTT
-	TRBV27	few	TRBJ2-7	CASSLSAGDTSYEQYF	TGTGCCAGCAGTTTATCCGCAGGGGATACCTCCTACGAGCAGTACTTC
-	TRBV5-6	-	TRBJ1-2	CASTQAGEWFNYGYTF	TGTGCCAGCACCCAGGCCGGGGAATGGTTCAACTATGGCTACACCTTC
TRBD1	TRBV6-5	-	TRBJ1-5	CASRSDRESNQPQHF	TGTGCCAGCAGGTCGGACAGGGAGAGCAATCAGCCCCAGCATTTT
-	TRBV21-1	few	TRBJ1-1	CASKKTGNTEAFF	TGTGCCAGCAAAAAGACAGGGAACACTGAAGCTTTCTTT
-	TRBV30	-	TRBJ1-3	CARAGPGSDGNTIYF	TGTGCCAGGGCGGGTCCAGGTTCAGATGGAAACACCATATATTTT
-	TRBV5-1	once	TRBJ2-7	CASSLQGNSYEQYF	TGCGCCAGCAGCCTGCAGGGGAATTCCTACGAGCAGTACTTC
TRBD1	TRBV30	-	TRBJ1-6	CAWRTAGGGQANSPLHF	TGTGCCTGGAGGACAGCGGGTGGCGGACAGGCGAATTCACCCCTCCACTTT
-	TRBV5-6	-	TRBJ1-2	CASSLAERNYGYTF	TGTGCCAGCAGCTTGGCCGAGAGAAACTATGGCTACACCTTC
-	TRBV30	-	TRBJ2-4	CAWEGGPGFGNIQYF	TGTGCCTGGGAGGGGGGGCCGGGGTTCGGTAACATTCAGTACTTC
TRBD1	TRBV4-3	-	TRBJ2-3	CASSLDRGGTDTQYF	TGCGCCAGCAGCCTAGACAGGGGAGGCACAGATACGCAGTATTTT
-	TRBV19	-	TRBJ1-5	CASSIEGYQPQHF	TGTGCCAGTAGTATCGAGGGTTATCAGCCCCAGCATTTT
TRBD1	TRBV7-8	-	TRBJ1-1	CASSLETGGYTEAFF	TGTGCCAGCAGCTTAGAGACAGGGGGGTACACTGAAGCTTTCTTT
TRBD1	TRBV5-1	-	TRBJ1-6	CASSLEAGGNSPLHF	TGCGCCAGCAGCTTGGAGGCAGGGGGGAATTCACCCCTCCACTTT
-	TRBV2	-	TRBJ2-7	CASWYETNPYEQYF	TGTGCCAGCTGGTACGAAACTAATCCCTACGAGCAGTACTTC
-	TRBV6-5	-	TRBJ1-5	CASTDREGNQPQHF	TGTGCCAGCACCGACCGGGAAGGCAATCAGCCCCAGCATTTT
TRBD1	TRBV29-1	-	TRBJ2-7	CSVAGGSGYEQYF	TGCAGCGTCGCAGGGGGCTCGGGGTACGAGCAGTACTTC
TRBD2	TRBV27	-	TRBJ2-3	CASTGRGGTDTQYF	TGTGCCTCCACGGGGCGGGGGGGCACAGATACGCAGTATTTT
-	TRBV4-1	-	TRBJ1-3	CASSQATSGGNTIYF	TGCGCCAGCAGCCAGGCAACATCAGGAGGAAACACCATATATTTT
-	TRBV29-1	-	TRBJ1-6	CSAITGGEGSPLHF	TGCAGCGCAATTACCGGGGGAGAGGGTTCACCCCTCCACTTT
TRBD1	TRBV5-1	-	TRBJ2-1	CASSLGQGVGNEQFF	TGCGCCAGCAGCCTGGGACAGGGAGTTGGTAATGAGCAGTTCTTC
TRBD1	TRBV19	-	TRBJ1-2	CASSIMTGNYGYTF	TGTGCCAGTAGTATTATGACAGGGAACTATGGCTACACCTTC
-	TRBV5-6	-	TRBJ1-2	CASSLEGGRSYGYTF	TGTGCCAGCAGCTTGGAGGGAGGACGTAGCTATGGCTACACCTTC
-	TRBV15	-	TRBJ2-1	CATSRQGSYNEQFF	TGTGCCACCAGCAGACAGGGGTCCTACAATGAGCAGTTCTTC
-	TRBV11-3	-	TRBJ1-6	CASSLLRDSPLHF	TGTGCCAGCAGCTTATTGCGGGATTCACCCCTCCACTTT
-	TRBV7-2	-	TRBJ2-3	CASSLSEPAGTQYF	TGTGCCAGCAGCTTAAGCGAGCCTGCGGGTACGCAGTATTTT
-	TRBV6-5	-	TRBJ1-5	CASRGPLGQPQHF	TGTGCCAGCAGGGGCCCCTTAGGCCAGCCCCAGCATTTT
-	TRBV9	-	TRBJ2-3	CASHAGTDTQYF	TGTGCCAGCCATGCGGGCACAGATACGCAGTATTTT
-	TRBV9	-	TRBJ2-1	CASSVEGDPPYNEQFF	TGTGCCAGCAGCGTAGAAGGGGATCCCCCCTACAATGAGCAGTTCTTC
TRBD1	TRBV30	-	TRBJ1-1	CACNLEAGQGAVSTEAFF	TGTGCCTGCAACCTCGAGGCGGGACAGGGGGCTGTTAGCACTGAAGCTTTCTTT
-	TRBV19	few	TRBJ1-6	CASSRINNSPLHF	TGTGCCAGTTCTAGGATAAATAATTCACCCCTCCACTTT
-	TRBV29-1	once	TRBJ2-3	CSVSSGKADTQYF	TGCAGCGTTTCGTCAGGGAAGGCAGATACGCAGTATTTT
-	TRBV13	-	TRBJ1-4	CASSLTGTNEKLFF	TGTGCCAGCAGCTTAACAGGGACTAATGAAAAACTGTTTTTT
TRBD2	TRBV4-1	-	TRBJ2-1	CASKTLLAGGPEGGEQFF	TGCGCCAGCAAAACACTATTAGCGGGGGGACCTGAGGGGGGTGAGCAGTTCTTC
TRBD2	TRBV5-1	few	TRBJ2-3	CASSPRGGDTQYF	TGCGCCAGCAGCCCGCGGGGGGGGGATACGCAGTATTTT
TRBD2	TRBV11-3	-	TRBJ2-7	CASSFGGSNDEQYF	TGTGCCAGCAGCTTCGGGGGGAGTAACGACGAGCAGTACTTC
-	TRBV2	-	TRBJ1-5	CASSGQLNQPQHF	TGTGCCAGCAGTGGACAGCTCAATCAGCCCCAGCATTTT
-	TRBV6-5	-	TRBJ1-1	CASSYVGRDTEAFF	TGTGCCAGCAGTTACGTGGGGAGGGACACTGAAGCTTTCTTT
-	TRBV7-2	few	TRBJ2-7	CASSLAAASYEQYF	TGTGCCAGCAGCTTAGCGGCGGCTTCCTACGAGCAGTACTTC
-	TRBV9	-	TRBJ2-2	CASSLQGQVRGTGELFF	TGTGCCAGCAGCCTCCAGGGTCAGGTCCGAGGCACCGGGGAGCTGTTTTTT